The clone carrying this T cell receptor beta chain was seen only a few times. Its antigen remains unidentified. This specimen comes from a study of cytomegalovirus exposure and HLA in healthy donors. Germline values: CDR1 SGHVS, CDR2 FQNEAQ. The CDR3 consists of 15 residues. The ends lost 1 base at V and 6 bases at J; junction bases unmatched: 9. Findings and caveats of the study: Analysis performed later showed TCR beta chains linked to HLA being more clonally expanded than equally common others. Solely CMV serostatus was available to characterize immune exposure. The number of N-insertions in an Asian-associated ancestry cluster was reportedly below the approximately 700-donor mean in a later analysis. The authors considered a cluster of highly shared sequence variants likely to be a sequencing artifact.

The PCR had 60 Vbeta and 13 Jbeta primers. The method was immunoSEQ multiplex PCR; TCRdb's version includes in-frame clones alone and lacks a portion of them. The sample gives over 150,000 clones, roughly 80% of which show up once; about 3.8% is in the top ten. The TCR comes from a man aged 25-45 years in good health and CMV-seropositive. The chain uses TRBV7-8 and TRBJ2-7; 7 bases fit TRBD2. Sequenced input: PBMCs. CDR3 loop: CASSLGVGGGGEQYF. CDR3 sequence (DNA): TGTGCCAGCAGCTTAGGCGTCGGCGGGGGAGGCGAGCAGTACTTC.